One and the same sample provided the 13 T cell receptor beta chains below, sequenced in a study of CD8+CD57+ T cells in acquired aplastic anemia. An expansion of CD8+CD57+ cells by flow cytometry had been shown in patients chosen for sequencing. Both TCR beta VDJ combination and CDR3 sequence profiling were carried out. Genomic DNA was the template for this profiling. TCRdb redid the calling of the reads with MiXCR, one entry per CDR3 protein. The sample consists of about 180,000 distinct CDR3 sequences, roughly 65% of them appearing once. Sequenced input: sorted CD4+, CD8+, or CD8+CD57+ T cells (not recorded which) from PBMCs. The source of these receptors is a human donor with aplastic anemia.

The J gene is TRBJ1-2, the V gene TRBV12-3 or TRBV12-4; TRBD1 aligns across 9 bases. V was clipped by 5 bases and J by 8 bases; unmatched bases: 6. The CDR3 is 13 residues long. The CDR3 sequence is CASSLQGARGYTF. CDR3 sequence (DNA): TGTGCCAGCAGTCTACAGGGGGCGAGAGGCTACACCTTC.

In its sample, this clonotype was seen a few times. The chain recombines TRBV7-9 with TRBJ1-2; 7 bases map to TRBD1. Per germline, CDR1 SEHNR and CDR2 FQNEAQ (reference sequence). The V and J ends lost 3 bases and 5 bases, in that order; junction bases with no gene match: 9. The CDR3 contains 15 residues. CDR3 nucleotide sequence: TGTGCCAGCAGCTTCTTCCAGGGACAGCCTTATGGCTACACCTTC. Its protein is CASSFFQGQPYGYTF. The full variable domain, in which reference TRBV7-9 and TRBJ1-2 provide the parts outside the CDR3, is DTGVSQNPRHKITKRGQNVTFRCDPISEHNRLYWYRQTLGQGPEFLTYFQNEAQLEKSRLLSDRFSAERPKGSFSTLEIQRTEQGDSAMYLCASSFFQGQPYGYTFGSGTRLTVV.

The gene calls are TRBV10-3 and TRBJ2-1; possibly TRBD1 for D (6 bases). The CDR3 is 13 residues long. Trimming cost V 2 bases and J 4 bases, with 6 bases left between them. In germline, CDR1 is ENHRY, CDR2 SYGVKD. The CDR3 nucleotides are TGTGCCATCAGTGAGCAGGGGTACAATGAGCAGTTCTTC. It codes for CAISEQGYNEQFF.

This clonotype turned up a few times. The chain employs TRBV6-1 and TRBJ2-2; 8 nucleotides match TRBD1. After removal of 0 bases from V and 4 bases from J, the junction contained 4 bases not matched to a gene. The CDR3 runs to 16 residues. Germline-derived CDR1 and CDR2 are MNHNS and SASEGT. The CDR3 nucleotides are TGTGCCAGCAGTGAAGCGAGGACAGGGCCCACCGGGGAGCTGTTTTTT. Amino acids: CASSEARTGPTGELFF.

V usage is TRBV10-1 and J usage is TRBJ1-1; TRBD1 matches at 7 bases. CDR1 is WNHNN and CDR2 is SYGVQD in the germline V gene (reference sequence). This CDR3 contains 16 residues. After removal of 2 bases from V and 5 bases from J, the junction contained 11 bases not matched to a gene. The CDR3 DNA reads TGCGCCAGCAGTGAGGACAGGGTCAAGTGGAGGACTGAAGCTTTCTTT. Protein product: CASSEDRVKWRTEAFF.

This clonotype was counted only a few times. The CDR3, as DNA: TGCGCCAGCAGGGATAGTAGCACTGAAGCTTTCTTT. It translates to CASRDSSTEAFF. The V and J genes are TRBV10-2 and TRBJ1-1; D remains unclear. CDR1 and CDR2 from the germline V gene are WSHSY and SAAADI. V was pared by 6 bases and J by 4 bases, with 9 bases between. This CDR3 has 12 residues.

The chain couples TRBV2 to TRBJ1-2; possibly TRBD1 for D (6 bases). The V gene lost 0 bases and the J gene lost 5 bases, with 16 bases spanning the gap. The CDR3 spans 16 residues. Germline values: CDR1 SNHLY, CDR2 FYNNEI. CDR3 coding DNA: TGTGCCAGCAGTGAAGCGCAGGCAGGGGTAGGGTATGGCTACACCTTC. Protein: CASSEAQAGVGYGYTF.

This clonotype was recorded only once. This chain links TRBV19 with TRBJ2-3; D is ambiguous. V lost 8 bases and J 2 bases, leaving 5 bases between the germline ends. The CDR3 consists of 11 residues. Germline CDR1 reads LNHDA; CDR2 reads SQIVND (reference sequence). This chain's CDR3 is CASCDTDTQYF. The CDR3 coding sequence is TGTGCCAGTTGTGACACAGATACGCAGTATTTT.

The gene calls are TRBV7-2 and TRBJ1-2; D not resolved. CDR1 is SGHTA and CDR2 is FQGNSA in the germline V gene. The V end was cut by 5 bases, the J end by 5 bases, with 15 bases between. The CDR3 has 14 residues. CDR3 sequence reads: CASSPPARRYGYTF. For the CDR3, the DNA is TGTGCCAGCAGCCCCCCGGCGAGGCGGTATGGCTACACCTTC.

This clonotype was recorded many times. V is TRBV6-5 and J is TRBJ1-5, with D possibly TRBD1 on 6 matching bases. The V gene lost 6 bases and the J gene lost 7 bases, with 16 bases spanning the gap. This CDR3 is 14 amino acids long. Germline V gene data show CDR1 as MNHEY and CDR2 as SVGAGI. The CDR3 loop is CASSSDRLAQPQHF. CDR3 DNA sequence: TGTGCCAGCAGCAGCGACAGGCTTGCACAGCCCCAGCATTTT.

On this clonotype: A single base separates this from a much larger clone, so it may be a read error. The J gene is TRBJ2-1, the V gene TRBV7-9; no clear D. There are 15 residues in the CDR3. Germline assignment: CDR1 SEHNR and CDR2 FQNEAQ (reference sequence). The CDR3 nucleotides are TGTGCCGGCAGCTTAGACTTCTCCCCTGGAAATGAGCAGTTCTTC. The encoded protein is CAGSLDFSPGNEQFF. Together with reference TRBV7-9 and TRBJ2-1, the CDR3 gives the full variable domain: DTGVSQNPRHKITKRGQNVTFRCDPISEHNRLYWYRQTLGQGPEFLTYFQNEAQLEKSRLLSDRFSAERPKGSFSTLEIQRTEQGDSAMYLCAGSLDFSPGNEQFFGPGTRLTVL.

This clonotype was counted many times. J is TRBJ2-7 and V is TRBV29-1; TRBD1 or TRBD2 may be the D gene (7 bases each). Between the trimmed V and J ends, which lost 6 bases and 0 bases, there was a span of 12 bases. Germline loops: CDR1 SQVTM, CDR2 ANQGSEA. The CDR3 sequence is 13 residues long. CDR3 DNA: TGCAGCGTAGGGGGCGGGGGCTCCTACGAGCAGTACTTC. Its protein is CSVGGGGSYEQYF.

This chain connects TRBV20-1 to TRBJ1-2, with D unresolved. This CDR3 contains 11 residues. Between the trimmed V and J ends, which lost 6 bases and 5 bases, there was a span of 10 bases. Per the germline V gene, CDR1 is DFQATT and CDR2 is SNEGSKA (reference sequence). The CDR3: CSASGLYGYTF. As DNA, the CDR3 is TGCAGTGCCAGCGGACTGTATGGCTACACCTTC.